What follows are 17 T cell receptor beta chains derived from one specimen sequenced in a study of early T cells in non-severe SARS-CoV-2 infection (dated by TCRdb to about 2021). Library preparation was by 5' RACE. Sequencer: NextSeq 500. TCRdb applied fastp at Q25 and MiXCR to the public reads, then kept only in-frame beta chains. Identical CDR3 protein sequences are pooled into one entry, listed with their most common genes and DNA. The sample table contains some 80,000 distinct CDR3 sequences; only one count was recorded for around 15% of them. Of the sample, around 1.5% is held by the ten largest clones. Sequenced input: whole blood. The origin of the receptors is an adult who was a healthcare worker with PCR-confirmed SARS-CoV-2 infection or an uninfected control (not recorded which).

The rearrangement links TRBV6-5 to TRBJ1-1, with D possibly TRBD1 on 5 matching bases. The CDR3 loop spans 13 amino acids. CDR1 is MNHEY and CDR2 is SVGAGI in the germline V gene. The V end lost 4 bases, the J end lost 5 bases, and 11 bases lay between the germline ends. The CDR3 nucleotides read TGTGCCAGCAGTTCAGGGAGTGGTACTGAAGCTTTCTTT. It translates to CASSSGSGTEAFF.

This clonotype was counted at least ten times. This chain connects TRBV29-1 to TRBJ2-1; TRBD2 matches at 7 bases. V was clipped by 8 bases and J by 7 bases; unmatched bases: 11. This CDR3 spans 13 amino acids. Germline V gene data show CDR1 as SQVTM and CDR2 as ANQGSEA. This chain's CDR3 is CSPHFGGRNEQFF. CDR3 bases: TGCAGCCCTCATTTCGGGGGGAGGAATGAGCAGTTCTTC.

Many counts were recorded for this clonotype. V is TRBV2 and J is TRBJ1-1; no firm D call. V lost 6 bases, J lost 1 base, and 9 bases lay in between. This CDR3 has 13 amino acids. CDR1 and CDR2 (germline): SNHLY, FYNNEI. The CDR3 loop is CASRPDTNTEAFF. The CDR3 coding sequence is TGTGCCAGCAGACCCGACACGAACACTGAAGCTTTCTTT.

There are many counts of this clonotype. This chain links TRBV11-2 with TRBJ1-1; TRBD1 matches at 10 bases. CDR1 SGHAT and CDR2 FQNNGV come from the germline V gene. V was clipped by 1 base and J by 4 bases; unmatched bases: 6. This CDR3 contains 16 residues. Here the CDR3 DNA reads TGTGCCAGCAGCTTAGGGAGGACAGGGGGGGGCACTGAAGCTTTCTTT. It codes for CASSLGRTGGGTEAFF.

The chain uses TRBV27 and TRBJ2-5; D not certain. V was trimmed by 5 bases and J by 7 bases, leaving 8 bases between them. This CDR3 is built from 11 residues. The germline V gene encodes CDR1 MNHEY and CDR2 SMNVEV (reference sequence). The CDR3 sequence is CASSGWGTQYF. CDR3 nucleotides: TGTGCCAGCAGTGGATGGGGGACCCAGTACTTC.

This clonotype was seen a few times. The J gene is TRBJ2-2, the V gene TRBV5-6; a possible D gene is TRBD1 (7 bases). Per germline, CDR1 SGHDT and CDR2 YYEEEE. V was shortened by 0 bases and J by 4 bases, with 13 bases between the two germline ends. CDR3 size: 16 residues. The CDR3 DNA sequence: TGTGCCAGCAGCTTGGCCAGCAGGGGGGCCACCGGGGAGCTGTTTTTT. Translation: CASSLASRGATGELFF.

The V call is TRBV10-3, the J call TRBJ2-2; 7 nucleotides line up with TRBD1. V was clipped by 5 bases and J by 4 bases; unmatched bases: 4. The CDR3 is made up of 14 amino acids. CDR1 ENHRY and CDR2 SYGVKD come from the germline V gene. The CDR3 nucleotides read TGTGCCATCAGTCTGGCAGGGGGCACCGGGGAGCTGTTTTTT. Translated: CAISLAGGTGELFF.

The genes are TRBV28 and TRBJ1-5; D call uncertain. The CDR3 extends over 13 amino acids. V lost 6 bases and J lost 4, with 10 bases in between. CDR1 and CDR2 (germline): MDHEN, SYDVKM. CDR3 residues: CASRLTPNQPQHF. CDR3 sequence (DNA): TGTGCCAGCAGGTTGACACCAAATCAGCCCCAGCATTTT.

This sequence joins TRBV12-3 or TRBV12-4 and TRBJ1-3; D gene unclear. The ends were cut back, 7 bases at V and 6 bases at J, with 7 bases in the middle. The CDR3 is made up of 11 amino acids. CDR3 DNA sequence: TGTGCCAGCACCCTCCAAAACACCATATATTTT. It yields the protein CASTLQNTIYF.

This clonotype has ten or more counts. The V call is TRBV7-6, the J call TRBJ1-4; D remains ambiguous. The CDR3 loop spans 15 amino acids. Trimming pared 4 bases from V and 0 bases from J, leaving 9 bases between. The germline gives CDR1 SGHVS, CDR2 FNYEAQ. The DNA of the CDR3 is TGTGCCAGCAGCTCCCAGGTTGCAACTAATGAAAAACTGTTTTTT. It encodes CASSSQVATNEKLFF.

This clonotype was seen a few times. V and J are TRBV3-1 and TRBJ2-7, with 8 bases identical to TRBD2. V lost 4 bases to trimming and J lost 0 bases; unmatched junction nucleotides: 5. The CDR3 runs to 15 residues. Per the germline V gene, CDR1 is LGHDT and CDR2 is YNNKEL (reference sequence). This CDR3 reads CASSPSSGSSYEQYF. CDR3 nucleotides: TGTGCCAGCAGCCCCTCTAGCGGGTCCTCCTACGAGCAGTACTTC.

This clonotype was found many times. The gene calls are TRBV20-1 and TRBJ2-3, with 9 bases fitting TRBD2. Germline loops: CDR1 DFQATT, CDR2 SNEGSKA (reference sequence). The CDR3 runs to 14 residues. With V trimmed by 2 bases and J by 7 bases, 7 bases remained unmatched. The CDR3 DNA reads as TGCAGTGCTAGACTAGCGGGGCCTCACAATACGCAGTATTTT. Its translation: CSARLAGPHNTQYF.

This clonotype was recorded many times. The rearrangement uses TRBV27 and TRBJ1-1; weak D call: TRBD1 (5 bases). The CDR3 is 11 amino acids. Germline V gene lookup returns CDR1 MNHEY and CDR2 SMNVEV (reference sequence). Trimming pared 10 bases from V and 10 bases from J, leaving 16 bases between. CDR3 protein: CAIGTRGAAFF. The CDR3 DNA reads TGTGCCATAGGGACTCGCGGAGCAGCTTTCTTT.

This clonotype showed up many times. The CDR3 DNA reads TGCGCCAGCAGCCACCTCACTAGCGGGGGCAACACCGGGGAGCTGTTTTTT. Translating it yields CASSHLTSGGNTGELFF. The chain couples TRBV5-1 to TRBJ2-2, with 11 bases aligning to TRBD2. CDR1 is SGHRS and CDR2 is YFSETQ in the germline V gene. The CDR3 runs to 17 residues. Trimming took 4 bases from V and 2 from J; bases not matched to a gene: 7.

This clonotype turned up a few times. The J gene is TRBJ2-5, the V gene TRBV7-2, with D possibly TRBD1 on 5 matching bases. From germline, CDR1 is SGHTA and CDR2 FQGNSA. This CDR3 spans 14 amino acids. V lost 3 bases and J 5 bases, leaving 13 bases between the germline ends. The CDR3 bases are TGTGCCAGCAGCTTCGGCAGGGCCCACGAGACCCAGTACTTC. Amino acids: CASSFGRAHETQYF.

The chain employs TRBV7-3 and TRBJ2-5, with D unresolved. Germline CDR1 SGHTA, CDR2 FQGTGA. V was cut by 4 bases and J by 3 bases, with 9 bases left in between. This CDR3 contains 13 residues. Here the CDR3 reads CASSSGPKETQYF. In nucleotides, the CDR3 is TGTGCCAGCAGCTCCGGACCGAAAGAGACCCAGTACTTC.

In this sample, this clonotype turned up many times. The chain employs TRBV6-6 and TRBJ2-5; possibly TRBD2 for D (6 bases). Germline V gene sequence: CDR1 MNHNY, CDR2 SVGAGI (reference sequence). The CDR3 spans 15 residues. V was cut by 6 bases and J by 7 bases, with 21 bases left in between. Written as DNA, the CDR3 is TGTGCCAGCAGAGAAACCGGGACTTCACTAAGGACCCAGTACTTC. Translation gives CASRETGTSLRTQYF.